Below are 28 T cell receptor beta chains sequenced from a single sample in a study of beta chain features in type 1 diabetes. Every bit of the isolated RNA underwent reverse transcription, so sequencing read expressed TCRB transcripts. Method: immunoSEQ multiplex PCR; TCRdb's copy keeps in-frame clones and lacks some. The sample holds a few hundred thousand clones, roughly a fifth seen once. Sequencing used naive CD4+ T cells from blood. The receptor source for this set is a woman aged 18-29 years in good health.

DNA of the CDR3: TGCGCCAGCAGCGGTGATAGTCCTTTTTCCTACGAGCAGTACTTC. Its translation: CASSGDSPFSYEQYF. This sequence joins TRBV5-1 and TRBJ2-7; no clear D. The germline gives CDR1 SGHRS, CDR2 YFSETQ. Trimming took off 4 bases at V and 1 base at J, with 15 bases between the two ends. The length of the CDR3 is 15 residues.

The sample holds a few counts of this clone. The J gene is TRBJ1-1, the V gene TRBV5-1, with a tentative D call TRBD1 (6 bases). V lost 0 bases and J 1 base, leaving 10 bases between the germline ends. Per the germline V gene, CDR1 is SGHRS and CDR2 is YFSETQ. The CDR3 has 15 amino acids. DNA for the CDR3: TGCGCCAGCAGCTTGGCCAGGACAGAGAACACTGAAGCTTTCTTT. Its translation: CASSLARTENTEAFF.

This chain links TRBV11-2 with TRBJ2-3, with D perhaps TRBD2 (6 bases). CDR3 length: 18 amino acids. With 3 bases removed from V and 3 bases from J, the gap between germline ends came to 22 bases. Germline CDR1 and CDR2: SGHAT and FQNNGV. The CDR3 loop is CASSFEPFLARGTDTQYF. Written as DNA, the CDR3 is TGTGCCAGCAGCTTCGAACCCTTCCTAGCGAGGGGTACAGATACGCAGTATTTT.

The V gene is TRBV9, the J gene TRBJ1-2; the D is unclear. Germline lookup yields CDR1 SGDLS and CDR2 YYNGEE. This CDR3 is built from 15 residues. The V and J ends lost 4 bases and 3 bases respectively, with 16 bases between them. This CDR3 is CASSPTPTAYYGYTF. DNA of the CDR3: TGTGCCAGCAGCCCAACCCCAACAGCATACTATGGCTACACCTTC.

Comment on this clone: The germline gene is not matched at one end of the junction; a read error may be the cause. The CDR3 DNA is TGTGCCAGCAGCCTAGCGGGGGGTGATACGCAGTATTTT. It codes for CASSLAGGDTQYF. The chain links TRBV7-2 to TRBJ2-3, with TRBD2 matching 11 bases. CDR1 and CDR2 from the germline V gene are SGHTA and FQGNSA. The CDR3 is 13 amino acids.

A few counts support this clone. The chain has TRBV9 and TRBJ2-6; TRBD1 agrees at 8 bases. This CDR3 has 18 amino acids. V shed 0 bases and J 1 base; nucleotides not matched to a gene: 6. Germline V CDR1 and CDR2: SGDLS, YYNGEE. The DNA of the CDR3 is TGTGCCAGCAGCGTAGGGGGACAGGTCTCTTCTGGGGCCAACGTCCTGACTTTC. Its protein is CASSVGGQVSSGANVLTF.

The chain recombines TRBV11-2 with TRBJ2-2; no definite D call. Trimming cost V 0 bases and J 3 bases, with 5 bases left between them. The germline gives CDR1 SGHAT, CDR2 FQNNGV. CDR3 length equals 14 residues. CDR3 residues: CASSLDAYTGELFF. The CDR3 DNA reads as TGTGCCAGCAGCTTAGATGCGTACACCGGGGAGCTGTTTTTT.

V gene TRBV18 combines with J gene TRBJ2-5; the D gene is possibly TRBD2 (5 bases). The CDR3 has 13 amino acids. Germline values: CDR1 KGHSH, CDR2 LQKENI. Trimming pared 3 bases from V and 5 bases from J, leaving 10 bases between. DNA of the CDR3: TGTGCCAGCTCACCGGGAGCTGGGGAGACCCAGTACTTC. It specifies CASSPGAGETQYF.

The V gene is TRBV19, the J gene TRBJ1-1; 7 positions agree with TRBD1. CDR3 length: 14 amino acids. The junction had 7 bases not matched to a gene; V was cut back by 4 bases and J by 5 bases. Looked up from germline, CDR1 is LNHDA and CDR2 is SQIVND (reference sequence). The CDR3 DNA reads as TGTGCCAGTAGTAAAGGGGGCGCGGTGACTGAAGCTTTCTTT. This encodes CASSKGGAVTEAFF.

In this sample, this clone turned up a few times. V gene TRBV27 combines with J gene TRBJ2-1; 7 positions agree with TRBD2. The germline CDR1 and CDR2 sequences are MNHEY and SMNVEV (reference sequence). The J segment lost 9 bases and the V segment lost 2 bases, leaving 19 bases of the junction unmatched. CDR3 length: 18 amino acids. CDR3 sequence: CASSLGSGQVGLLGEQFF. CDR3 nucleotides: TGTGCCAGCAGTTTAGGTAGCGGGCAAGTAGGGCTTCTAGGTGAGCAGTTCTTC.

This clone was counted between two and nine times. This chain links TRBV19 with TRBJ2-5; a possible D gene is TRBD2 (6 bases). The germline CDR1 and CDR2 sequences are LNHDA and SQIVND (reference sequence). V lost 9 bases, J lost 3 bases, and 14 bases lay in between. The CDR3 runs 13 residues. For the CDR3, the DNA is TGTGCCAGCTCCCTCGGAGGGGAAGAGACCCAGTACTTC. Translating it yields CASSLGGEETQYF.

This clone was observed a few times. The genes are TRBV29-1 and TRBJ1-4, with D hard to call. This CDR3 is 11 amino acids long. Trimming shortened V by 4 bases and J by 7 bases, and 7 bases separated the two germline ends. Germline V lookup: CDR1 SQVTM, CDR2 ANQGSEA. CDR3 sequence: CSVGDSEKLFF. The CDR3 nucleotides read TGCAGCGTTGGTGATAGTGAAAAACTGTTTTTT. Supplemented by reference TRBV29-1 and TRBJ1-4, the full variable domain reads SAVISQKPSRDICQRGTSLTIQCQVDSQVTMMFWYRQQPGQSLTLIATANQGSEATYESGFVIDKFPISRPNLTFSTLTVSNMSPEDSSIYLCSVGDSEKLFFGSGTQLSVL.

The V call is TRBV7-9, the J call TRBJ2-4; perhaps TRBD1 as D (5 bases). From germline, CDR1 is SEHNR and CDR2 FQNEAQ (reference sequence). Trimming removed 0 bases at V and 6 bases at J, with 9 bases between. The CDR3 consists of 14 residues. CDR3 amino acids: CASSLAGVVNIQYF. The CDR3, as DNA: TGTGCCAGCAGCTTAGCAGGGGTCGTAAACATTCAGTACTTC.

This chain uses TRBV18 with TRBJ2-7; 7 positions match TRBD1. The CDR3 is 14 amino acids. J was trimmed by 3 bases and V by 3 bases; bases with no gene match: 5. Looked up from germline, CDR1 is KGHSH and CDR2 is LQKENI. The CDR3 is CASSPTGQIYEQYF. The CDR3 DNA sequence: TGTGCCAGCTCACCGACGGGACAGATCTACGAGCAGTACTTC.

V usage is TRBV5-1 and J usage is TRBJ1-2, with D tentatively TRBD1 (6 bases). Looked up from germline, CDR1 is SGHRS and CDR2 is YFSETQ. With 7 bases removed from V and 4 bases from J, the gap between germline ends came to 20 bases. CDR3 size: 15 residues. Here the CDR3 reads CASQRLRGHSYGYTF. The DNA for the CDR3 is TGCGCCAGCCAACGCCTCAGGGGCCACAGCTATGGCTACACCTTC.

This chain uses TRBV29-1 with TRBJ2-7, with 8 bases lining up with TRBD2. CDR3 length: 14 amino acids. The germline V gene encodes CDR1 SQVTM and CDR2 ANQGSEA. V dropped 7 bases and J dropped 9; count of bases not matched to a gene: 17. CDR3 amino acids: CSEPLAGPRKGQYF. For the CDR3, the DNA is TGCAGCGAACCATTAGCGGGACCCCGAAAGGGGCAGTACTTC.

A word on this clone: One end of the junction is discordant with germline, which a read error may explain. The rearrangement joins TRBV7-7 to TRBJ2-1, with 9 bases lining up with TRBD2. The CDR3 loop spans 15 amino acids. CDR1 is SSHAT, CDR2 FNYEAQ, per germline (reference sequence). The CDR3 sequence is CASSLGGTSRDEQFF. The CDR3 nucleotides read TGTGCTAGCAGCTTAGGGGGGACTAGCAGGGATGAGCAGTTCTTC.

The chain couples TRBV7-8 to TRBJ2-1, with 7 nucleotides matching TRBD1. Germline CDR1 and CDR2: SGHVS and FQNEAQ. This CDR3 spans 15 amino acids. V shed 6 bases and J 2 bases; nucleotides not matched to a gene: 7. CDR3 amino acids: CASSYRQGPYNEQFF. The CDR3 region has the DNA TGTGCCAGCAGTTACCGACAGGGACCCTACAATGAGCAGTTCTTC.

The rearrangement links TRBV30 to TRBJ2-1, with 10 bases lining up with TRBD2. CDR3 size: 15 residues. J was trimmed by 4 bases and V by 2 bases; bases with no gene match: 5. Per the germline V gene, CDR1 is GTSNPN and CDR2 is SVGIG (reference sequence). CDR3 sequence: CAWSTGTSVYNEQFF. The CDR3 nucleotides are TGTGCCTGGAGTACCGGGACTAGCGTTTACAATGAGCAGTTCTTC.

The CDR3 DNA reads TGTGCCAGCAGCTTGGATGGGGGCGCGAGGGCCAAAAACATTCAGTACTTC. Residues: CASSLDGGARAKNIQYF. The gene calls are TRBV5-4 and TRBJ2-4; D might be TRBD1 (6 bases). The ends were cut back, 0 bases at V and 1 base at J, with 14 bases in the middle. The CDR3 has 17 residues. Germline loops: CDR1 SGHNT, CDR2 YYREEE (reference sequence).

V is TRBV6-5 and J is TRBJ1-5; 7 nucleotides match TRBD1. After removal of 6 bases from V and 3 bases from J, the junction contained 5 bases not matched to a gene. The germline V gene has CDR1 MNHEY and CDR2 SVGAGI. CDR3 length equals 14 residues. The CDR3: CASRETGTNQPQHF. In DNA, the CDR3 is TGTGCCAGCAGAGAGACAGGGACCAATCAGCCCCAGCATTTT.

The J gene is TRBJ2-3, the V gene TRBV6-1, with a tentative D call TRBD1 (6 bases). This CDR3 spans 15 amino acids. Germline CDR1 and CDR2: MNHNS and SASEGT. Trimming left V 8 bases short and J 0 bases short, with 15 bases between. The CDR3 region is CASGDDRTSTDTQYF. CDR3 in DNA: TGTGCCAGCGGGGACGACAGGACTAGCACAGATACGCAGTATTTT.

The DNA of the CDR3 is TGCGCCAGCAGTATACCCGGGACTAGGGGCTCCTACGAGCAGTACTTC. This encodes CASSIPGTRGSYEQYF. The rearrangement joins TRBV23-1 to TRBJ2-7, with 8 bases lining up with TRBD2. TRBV23-1 is an open reading frame whose function is uncertain. The CDR3 runs to 16 residues. Losses at the gene ends were 5 bases for V and 0 bases for J; bases not matched to a gene: 9.

This sequence joins TRBV19 and TRBJ2-1; 7 bases fit TRBD2. This CDR3 contains 13 residues. CDR1 and CDR2 from the germline V gene are LNHDA and SQIVND (reference sequence). V gave up 2 bases and J gave up 9 bases; unmatched junction bases: 4. The chain's CDR3 is CASSIKGGSEQFF. CDR3 nucleotide sequence: TGTGCCAGTAGTATAAAGGGCGGGAGTGAGCAGTTCTTC.

V and J are TRBV7-9 and TRBJ2-7, with TRBD2 identical over 8 bases. Germline loops: CDR1 SEHNR, CDR2 FQNEAQ (reference sequence). This CDR3 has 14 amino acids. Trimming took 7 bases from V and 2 from J; bases not matched to a gene: 7. CDR3 sequence reads: CASTQREGAYEQYF. The DNA of the CDR3 is TGTGCCAGCACCCAACGGGAGGGGGCCTACGAGCAGTACTTC.

The genes are TRBV18 and TRBJ1-1, with unresolved D. V was pared by 2 bases and J by 2 bases, with 9 bases between. CDR3 length: 14 amino acids. Germline CDR1 KGHSH, CDR2 LQKENI. Written as DNA, the CDR3 is TGTGCCAGCTCACCAGACGGGAGAAACACTGAAGCTTTCTTT. Amino acids: CASSPDGRNTEAFF.

V gene TRBV6-5 combines with J gene TRBJ1-5; 10 bases are a match to TRBD1. CDR1 is MNHEY and CDR2 is SVGAGI in the germline V gene. The CDR3 spans 15 residues. The trim removed 4 bases at V and 3 bases at J, leaving 3 bases unmatched. The CDR3 sequence is CASSSGTGANQPQHF. CDR3 bases: TGTGCCAGCAGTTCCGGGACAGGGGCCAATCAGCCCCAGCATTTT.

This clone occurred a few times. The chain has TRBV10-3 and TRBJ2-1, with 10 bases matching TRBD2. There are 14 residues in the CDR3. V shed 10 bases, J shed 11 bases, and the junction held 14 bases outside the gene matches. CDR1 and CDR2 (germline): ENHRY, SYGVKD. The CDR3 loop is CATIEPQREGKQFF. The CDR3 DNA follows: TGTGCCACCATCGAACCTCAGCGGGAGGGAAAGCAGTTCTTC.